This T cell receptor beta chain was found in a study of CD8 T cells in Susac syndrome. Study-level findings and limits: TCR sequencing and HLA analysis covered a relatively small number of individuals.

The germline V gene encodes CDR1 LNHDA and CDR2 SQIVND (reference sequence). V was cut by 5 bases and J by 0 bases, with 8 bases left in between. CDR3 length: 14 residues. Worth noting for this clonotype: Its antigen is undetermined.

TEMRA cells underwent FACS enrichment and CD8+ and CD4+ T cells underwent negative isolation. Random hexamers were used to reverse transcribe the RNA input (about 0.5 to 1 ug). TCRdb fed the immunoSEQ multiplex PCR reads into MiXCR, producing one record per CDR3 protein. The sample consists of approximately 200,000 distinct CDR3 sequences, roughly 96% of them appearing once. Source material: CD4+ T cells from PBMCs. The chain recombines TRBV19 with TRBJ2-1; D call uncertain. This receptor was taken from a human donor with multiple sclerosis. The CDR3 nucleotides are TGTGCCAGTAGTTACAGTTCCTCCTACAATGAGCAGTTCTTC. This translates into CASSYSSSYNEQFF. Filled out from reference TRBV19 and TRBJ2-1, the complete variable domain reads DGGITQSPKYLFRKEGQNVTLSCEQNLNHDAMYWYRQDPGQGLRLIYYSQIVNDFQKGDIAEGYSVSREKKESFPLTVTSAQKNPTAFYLCASSYSSSYNEQFFGPGTRLTVL.